The 2 T cell receptor beta chains below were found in one sample sequenced in a study of radiotherapy plus CTLA-4 blockade in lung cancer. The assay was immunoSEQ multiplex PCR, and TCRdb's table has in-frame clones only and misses some. The data contain 90,000 to 100,000 clones, roughly 85% of them singletons. The source was peripheral blood, collected from a patient treated with radiotherapy plus ipilimumab. Receptors originate from a human donor with non-small cell lung cancer that progressed on radiotherapy plus ipilimumab.

V is TRBV5-8 and J is TRBJ1-2; D is ambiguous. Germline lookup yields CDR1 SGHTS and CDR2 YDEGEE. The CDR3 has 17 residues. The V gene lost 1 base and the J gene lost 7 bases, with 23 bases spanning the gap. As DNA, the CDR3 is TGTGCCAGCAGCTTGACCTCAGGAATGGTTGTAGAGGGTGGCTACACCTTC. Translated: CASSLTSGMVVEGGYTF.

This rearrangement joins TRBV18 to TRBJ2-3; unclear D gene. Trimming left V 3 bases short and J 3 bases short, with 7 bases between. The CDR3 runs 13 residues. In germline, CDR1 is KGHSH, CDR2 LQKENI. CDR3 sequence reads: CASSPGATDTQYF. Here the CDR3 DNA reads TGTGCCAGCTCACCCGGCGCAACAGATACGCAGTATTTT.